This passage covers 3 T cell receptor beta chains from one sample sequenced in a study of T-cell memory formation after mild COVID-19. TCRdb analysed the 5' RACE reads with MiXCR anew, one entry per CDR3 protein. Of 550,000 to 700,000 distinct CDR3 sequences in the sample, approximately 19% are singletons; the top ten hold 9.5% to 15%. The specimen was PBMCs or a T cell subset sorted from them (not recorded which). All receptors come from an adult woman who had mild COVID-19 (a few samples of this study predate the infection). Cell type and time point are not known.

Only a few counts were recorded for this clonotype. The rearrangement links TRBV2 to TRBJ2-7; 12 bases are shared with TRBD1. Germline V gene lookup returns CDR1 SNHLY and CDR2 FYNNEI. J was trimmed by 4 bases and V by 5 bases; bases with no gene match: 9. This CDR3 has 16 residues. The CDR3 nucleotides are TGTGCCAGCAGTCTTAGAGGGACAGGGGGCATATACGAGCAGTACTTC. As protein: CASSLRGTGGIYEQYF.

The chain joins TRBV4-1 to TRBJ2-7, with 11 bases identical to TRBD1. The CDR3 length is 14 residues. CDR1 and CDR2 (germline): MGHRA, YSYEKL. The junction had 4 bases not matched to a gene; V was cut back by 6 bases and J by 3 bases. CDR3 DNA sequence: TGCGCCAGCAGGAGAGGGACAGGGGGCTACGAGCAGTACTTC. Protein sequence: CASRRGTGGYEQYF.

This clonotype was picked up a small number of times. The chain combines TRBV24-1 with TRBJ2-1, with TRBD1 matching 7 bases. CDR3 size: 16 residues. Per the germline V gene, CDR1 is KGHDR and CDR2 is SFDVKD. The junction had 3 bases not matched to a gene; V was cut back by 0 bases and J by 2 bases. CDR3 in DNA: TGTGCCACCAGTGATTTGTCAGGGGGTCCCTACAATGAGCAGTTCTTC. This gives the protein CATSDLSGGPYNEQFF.